Each of the 21 T cell receptor beta chains below was sequenced from the same sample in a study of OX40 agonist ivuxolimab in advanced cancers. The data were produced by immunoSEQ multiplex PCR, yet TCRdb's version contains in-frame clones alone and is incomplete. The table records approximately 66,000 clones, about 86% of them present only once. The source material was CD4+ or CD8+ T cells sorted from blood, sampled in a trial of the OX40 agonist ivuxolimab. The receptors come from an adult with an advanced solid tumor such as melanoma, head and neck, liver or kidney cancer.

The chain couples TRBV5-1 to TRBJ2-7, with D unresolved. CDR3 size: 14 residues. Germline V gives CDR1 SGHRS, CDR2 YFSETQ. V lost 5 bases and J lost 6, with 18 bases in between. The CDR3 here is CASSSQASGVEQYF. The CDR3 bases are TGCGCCAGCAGTTCCCAAGCTTCTGGCGTCGAGCAGTACTTC.

The rearrangement joins TRBV19 to TRBJ2-7; D is possibly TRBD2 (6 bases). Germline V gene data show CDR1 as LNHDA and CDR2 as SQIVND (reference sequence). The CDR3 has 14 amino acids. Trimming took 8 bases from V and 2 from J, leaving 16 bases between them. As DNA, the CDR3 is TGTGCCAGTTCTGGAGGGGACCTTGCCTACGAGCAGTACTTC. It specifies CASSGGDLAYEQYF.

The chain recombines TRBV7-9 with TRBJ2-2, with a tentative D call TRBD1 (5 bases). From germline, CDR1 is SEHNR and CDR2 FQNEAQ (reference sequence). Between the trimmed V and J ends, which lost 5 bases and 1 base, there was a span of 8 bases. The CDR3 loop spans 14 amino acids. The CDR3 spells CASSPDRNTGELFF. The CDR3 nucleotides are TGTGCCAGCAGCCCCGACAGGAACACCGGGGAGCTGTTTTTT.

The CDR3 spells CASRSVGTGGNTGELFF. CDR3 DNA sequence: TGCGCCAGCAGGTCCGTGGGGACAGGGGGTAACACCGGGGAGCTGTTTTTT. This chain joins TRBV5-1 and TRBJ2-2, with TRBD1 matching over 11 bases. The CDR3 totals 17 residues. The ends lost 5 bases at V and 2 bases at J; junction bases unmatched: 8. Germline V gives CDR1 SGHRS, CDR2 YFSETQ. The full variable domain, completed using reference TRBV5-1 and TRBJ2-2, is KAGVTQTPRYLIKTRGQQVTLSCSPISGHRSVSWYQQTPGQGLQFLFEYFSETQRNKGNFPGRFSGRQFSNSRSEMNVSTLELGDSALYLCASRSVGTGGNTGELFFGEGSRLTVL.

J is TRBJ1-5 and V is TRBV28; D is perhaps TRBD1 (6 bases). This CDR3 has 16 amino acids. Trimming shortened V by 3 bases and J by 4 bases, and 16 bases separated the two germline ends. Germline-derived CDR1 and CDR2 are MDHEN and SYDVKM. The CDR3 DNA is TGTGCCAGCAGTTTGCCCAGGGGTTGGGGAAATCAGCCCCAGCATTTT. This translates into CASSLPRGWGNQPQHF.

V gene TRBV7-9 combines with J gene TRBJ1-5; tentative D call: TRBD1 (6 bases). Germline V gene lookup returns CDR1 SEHNR and CDR2 FQNEAQ (reference sequence). The CDR3 is 14 residues long. V lost 4 bases and J lost 11, with 18 bases in between. The CDR3 protein is CASSSVWTVSAQHF. The DNA of the CDR3 is TGTGCCAGCAGCTCGGTGTGGACAGTATCTGCCCAGCATTTT.

The chain combines TRBV7-8 with TRBJ1-1; D is undetermined. The CDR3 length is 16 residues. Trimming pared 5 bases from V and 0 bases from J, leaving 16 bases between. The germline V gene has CDR1 SGHVS and CDR2 FQNEAQ. This CDR3 is CASSPPRRAVNTEAFF. Written as DNA, the CDR3 is TGTGCCAGCAGCCCCCCGCGGCGAGCGGTGAACACTGAAGCTTTCTTT.

The chain couples TRBV19 to TRBJ2-7; D might be TRBD1 (6 bases). This CDR3 region has 13 residues. Germline assignment: CDR1 LNHDA and CDR2 SQIVND (reference sequence). V dropped 6 bases and J dropped 4 bases, with 13 bases sitting between them. In nucleotides, the CDR3 is TGTGCCAGTAGCCGGCCCCAGGGGTACGAGCAGTACTTC. Residues: CASSRPQGYEQYF. The full variable domain, its missing parts supplied by reference TRBV19 and TRBJ2-7, is DGGITQSPKYLFRKEGQNVTLSCEQNLNHDAMYWYRQDPGQGLRLIYYSQIVNDFQKGDIAEGYSVSREKKESFPLTVTSAQKNPTAFYLCASSRPQGYEQYFGPGTRLTVT.

The chain recombines TRBV9 with TRBJ2-1; 9 bases map to TRBD2. Losses at the gene ends were 3 bases for V and 4 bases for J; bases not matched to a gene: 2. Germline V gene data show CDR1 as SGDLS and CDR2 as YYNGEE. This CDR3 region has 14 residues. Here the CDR3 reads CASSGLADYNEQFF. DNA for the CDR3: TGTGCCAGCAGCGGACTAGCGGATTACAATGAGCAGTTCTTC.

There are a few counts of this clone. CDR3 nucleotide sequence: TGTGCCAGCAGCTCACTAGCGGGGGGGCTGGATACGCAGTATTTT. Its protein is CASSSLAGGLDTQYF. The rearrangement joins TRBV7-2 to TRBJ2-3; 13 nucleotides line up with TRBD2. The CDR3 consists of 15 residues. From germline, CDR1 is SGHTA and CDR2 FQGNSA. V was pared by 4 bases and J by 6 bases, with 4 bases of the junction left unmatched.

V gene TRBV9 combines with J gene TRBJ2-1, with TRBD2 identical over 12 bases. V shed 0 bases and J 4 bases; nucleotides not matched to a gene: 2. Per germline, CDR1 SGDLS and CDR2 YYNGEE. This CDR3 has 16 amino acids. This CDR3 is CASSVGTSGGYNEQFF. The CDR3 coding sequence is TGTGCCAGCAGCGTAGGAACTAGCGGGGGGTACAATGAGCAGTTCTTC.

The V call is TRBV15, the J call TRBJ2-5; TRBD2 agrees at 12 bases. The CDR3 totals 16 residues. The V segment lost 1 base and the J segment 5 bases; nucleotides outside the gene matches: 5. In germline, CDR1 is LNHNV, CDR2 YYDKDF (reference sequence). Here the CDR3 reads CATSRAGLAGMETQYF. CDR3 DNA: TGTGCCACCAGCAGAGCCGGACTAGCGGGGATGGAGACCCAGTACTTC.

This clone showed up just once. One end of the junction fails to match germline, which may point to a read error. The chain carries TRBV6-5 and TRBJ1-1, with no clear D. Per germline, CDR1 MNHEY and CDR2 SVGAGI. The CDR3 extends over 14 amino acids. CDR3 sequence reads: CASRLTRRNPEAFF. The CDR3 DNA follows: TGTGCCAGCAGGCTTACTCGAAGGAACCCTGAAGCTTTCTTT.

This clone was observed a single time. The chain employs TRBV5-1 and TRBJ2-3; D remains unclear. The CDR3 loop spans 14 amino acids. Trimming took 3 bases from V and 0 from J, leaving 8 bases between them. The germline gives CDR1 SGHRS, CDR2 YFSETQ. CDR3 nucleotides: TGCGCCAGCAGCTGGGGTCTGAGCACAGATACGCAGTATTTT. Protein: CASSWGLSTDTQYF.

J is TRBJ2-7 and V is TRBV18; no firm D call. Trimming left V 4 bases short and J 2 bases short, with 9 bases between. The germline CDR1 and CDR2 sequences are KGHSH and LQKENI. The CDR3 totals 13 residues. The CDR3 nucleotides read TGTGCCAGCTCACTTGCCAGACCCTACGAGCAGTACTTC. Amino acid sequence: CASSLARPYEQYF.

The chain joins TRBV9 to TRBJ1-4, with D uncertain. V dropped 0 bases and J dropped 5 bases, with 14 bases sitting between them. The CDR3 spans 16 residues. The V gene's germline CDR1 is SGDLS and CDR2 YYNGEE. As DNA, the CDR3 is TGTGCCAGCAGCGTAGGGATCGCCAAGTGGAATGAAAAACTGTTTTTT. Translated, it gives CASSVGIAKWNEKLFF.

The chain couples TRBV5-5 to TRBJ2-2; D unclear. The CDR3 consists of 12 residues. Germline V gene lookup returns CDR1 SGHKS and CDR2 YYEKEE (reference sequence). Trimming left V 1 base short and J 2 bases short, with 0 bases between. CDR3 coding DNA: TGTGCCAGCAGCTTGAACACCGGGGAGCTGTTTTTT. It codes for CASSLNTGELFF.

V and J are TRBV5-1 and TRBJ2-3, with 8 bases fitting TRBD2. This CDR3 spans 15 amino acids. CDR1 and CDR2 (germline): SGHRS, YFSETQ. V lost 4 bases to trimming and J lost 4 bases; unmatched junction nucleotides: 8. The CDR3 is CASSHGGAGPDTQYF. The CDR3 bases are TGCGCCAGCAGCCACGGGGGGGCGGGCCCAGATACGCAGTATTTT.

The chain is built from TRBV9 and TRBJ1-1; D not certain. Germline CDR1 is SGDLS and CDR2 is YYNGEE. The CDR3 sequence is 13 residues long. Trimming pared 6 bases from V and 1 base from J, leaving 10 bases between. The DNA of the CDR3 is TGTGCCAGCATGAAGGGAACGAACACTGAAGCTTTCTTT. It translates to CASMKGTNTEAFF.

CDR3 protein: CASSSGQGFNRNEQFF. The CDR3 DNA reads TGTGCCAGCAGCTCAGGACAGGGCTTCAATCGGAATGAGCAGTTCTTC. This rearrangement joins TRBV27 to TRBJ2-1, with 8 positions matching TRBD1. The length of the CDR3 is 16 residues. Trimming at V came to 6 bases and at J to 7 bases, leaving 14 bases not matched to a gene. The germline V gene encodes CDR1 MNHEY and CDR2 SMNVEV (reference sequence).

The chain is built from TRBV7-9 and TRBJ1-1, with a tentative D call TRBD1 (5 bases). The CDR3 runs to 15 residues. Per germline, CDR1 SEHNR and CDR2 FQNEAQ (reference sequence). V shed 0 bases and J shed 4 bases, with 12 bases lying between them. The CDR3 sequence is CASSLALGVATEAFF. CDR3 DNA: TGTGCCAGCAGCTTAGCGCTAGGGGTAGCCACTGAAGCTTTCTTT. Drawing the rest from reference TRBV7-9 and TRBJ1-1, the complete variable domain is DTGVSQNPRHKITKRGQNVTFRCDPISEHNRLYWYRQTLGQGPEFLTYFQNEAQLEKSRLLSDRFSAERPKGSFSTLEIQRTEQGDSAMYLCASSLALGVATEAFFGQGTRLTVV.